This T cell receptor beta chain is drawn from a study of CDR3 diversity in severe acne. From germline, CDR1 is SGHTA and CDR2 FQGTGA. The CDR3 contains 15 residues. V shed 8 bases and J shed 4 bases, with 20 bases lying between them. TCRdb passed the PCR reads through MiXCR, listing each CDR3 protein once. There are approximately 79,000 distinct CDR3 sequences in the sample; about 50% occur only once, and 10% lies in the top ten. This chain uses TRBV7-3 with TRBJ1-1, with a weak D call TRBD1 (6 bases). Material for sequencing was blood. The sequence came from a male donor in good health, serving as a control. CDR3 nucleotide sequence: TGTGCCAGCGCGCAAACCGCAGGGGCGAGCACTGAAGCTTTCTTT. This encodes CASAQTAGASTEAFF.